The 3 T cell receptor beta chains reported below all come from one sample, sequenced in a study of blood T cell repertoires in COVID-19. Sequencing was performed with immunoSEQ multiplex PCR; in TCRdb, only in-frame clones are kept and a portion is missing. The sample contains around 20,000 clones, almost 85% of which appear only once. The sequenced sample consisted of peripheral blood. Receptor source: a middle-aged man with acute or convalescent COVID-19.

The chain joins TRBV19 to TRBJ1-2; possible D gene TRBD1, 6 bases. The germline V gene has CDR1 LNHDA and CDR2 SQIVND (reference sequence). CDR3 length equals 13 residues. Deletions cut 7 bases from V and 6 bases from J, with 15 bases between. The CDR3 loop reads CASTLQGTNGYTF. CDR3 nucleotide sequence: TGTGCCAGTACCTTACAGGGAACCAATGGCTACACCTTC.

The rearrangement links TRBV29-1 to TRBJ2-2, with D possibly matching TRBD2 (5 bases). Trimming cost V 5 bases and J 4 bases, with 14 bases left between them. The CDR3 spans 14 residues. Germline lookup yields CDR1 SQVTM and CDR2 ANQGSEA. CDR3 DNA: TGCAGCGTTCGGGGTTCTGGGCCCACCGGGGAGCTGTTTTTT. Protein product: CSVRGSGPTGELFF.

This chain uses TRBV27 with TRBJ1-1; 7 nucleotides agree with TRBD1. The CDR3 totals 15 residues. CDR1 MNHEY and CDR2 SMNVEV come from the germline V gene (reference sequence). The V and J ends lost 5 bases and 1 base, in that order; junction bases with no gene match: 7. The CDR3 nucleotides read TGTGCCAGCAGTAGCAGGGACAGCTCGAACACTGAAGCTTTCTTT. As protein: CASSSRDSSNTEAFF.